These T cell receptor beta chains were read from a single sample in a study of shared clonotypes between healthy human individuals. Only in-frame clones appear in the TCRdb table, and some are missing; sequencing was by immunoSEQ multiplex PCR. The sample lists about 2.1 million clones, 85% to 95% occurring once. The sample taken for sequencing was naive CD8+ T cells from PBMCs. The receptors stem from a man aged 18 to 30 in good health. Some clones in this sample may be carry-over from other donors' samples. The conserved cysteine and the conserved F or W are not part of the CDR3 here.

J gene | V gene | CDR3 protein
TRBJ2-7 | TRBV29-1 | SVEDVRAGYEQY
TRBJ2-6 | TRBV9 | ASSVTGPSGANVLT
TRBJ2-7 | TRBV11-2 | ASSSDPGQGYEQY
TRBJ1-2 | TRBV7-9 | ASSPLLGEHYGYT
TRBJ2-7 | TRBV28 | ASRKLAGAPYEQY
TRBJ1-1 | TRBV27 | ASSLTWQGNTEAF
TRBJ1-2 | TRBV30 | AWSVRAGGAGGYT
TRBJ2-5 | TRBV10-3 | AISENDLKETQY
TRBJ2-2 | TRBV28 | ASYVTSGSTGELF
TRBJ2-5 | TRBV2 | ASSEQRGPRETQY
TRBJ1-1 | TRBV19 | ASRWTENTEAF
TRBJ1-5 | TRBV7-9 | ASSLANGEQPQH
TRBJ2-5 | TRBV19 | ASSMGPGGRETQY
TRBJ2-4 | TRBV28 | ASRSRQLKDIQY
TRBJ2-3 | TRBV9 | ASSATSGRVTDTQY
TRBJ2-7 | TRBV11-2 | ASSFALLGTGGREQY
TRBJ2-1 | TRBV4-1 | ASSPSGNPYNEQF
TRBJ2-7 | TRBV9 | ASSSNEDRGYEQY
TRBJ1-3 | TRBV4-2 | ASSQESPPAESGNTIY
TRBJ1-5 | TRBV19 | ASSIWGDQPQH
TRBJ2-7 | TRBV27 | ASSFLSFSGEQY
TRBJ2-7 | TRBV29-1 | SVVTGGVRYEQY
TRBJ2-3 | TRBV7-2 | ASSLVHAGETDTQY
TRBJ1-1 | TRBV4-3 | ASSQARDGNTEAF
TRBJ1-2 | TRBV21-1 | ASSPPDTWKREGGYT
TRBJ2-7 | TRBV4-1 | ASSPRASVYEQY
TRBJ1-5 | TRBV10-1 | ASSEVGDPEPQH
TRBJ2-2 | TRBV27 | ASSLYQAGELF
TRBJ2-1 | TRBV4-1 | ASSRIAGGGYNEQF
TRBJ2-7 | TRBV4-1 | ASSERQGSYEQY
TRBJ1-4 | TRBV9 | ASSVEGQRREKLF
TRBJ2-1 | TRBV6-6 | ASSYLTSGRNEQF
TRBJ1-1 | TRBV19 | ASSIGVGGAPEAF
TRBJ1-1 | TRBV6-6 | ASSYEWDTEAF
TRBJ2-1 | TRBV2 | ASSKTSGRENEQF
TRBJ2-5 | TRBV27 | ASSGRRQVQETQY
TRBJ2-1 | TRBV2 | ASSEENGDEDRADSSYNEQF
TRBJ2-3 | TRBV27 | ASTNRGLRTDTQY
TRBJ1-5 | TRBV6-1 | ASSDDRGLNQPQH
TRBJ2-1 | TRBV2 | ASSPEGTGVYNEQF
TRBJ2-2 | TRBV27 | ASSRQGIVNTGELF
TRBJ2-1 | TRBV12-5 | ASGPGLATHYNEQF
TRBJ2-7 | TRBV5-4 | ASSLGTSGSQYEQY
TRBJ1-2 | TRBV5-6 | ASSLDVRQPAYGYT
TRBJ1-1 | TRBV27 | ASSLTLPVTEAF
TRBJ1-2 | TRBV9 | ASSVSGTGLNYGYT
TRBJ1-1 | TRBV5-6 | ASSGGGNAEAF
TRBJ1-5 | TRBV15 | ATSREGHYNQPQH
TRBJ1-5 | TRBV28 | ASSLSRAGPQPQH
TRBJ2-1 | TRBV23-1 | ASSQSTADEQF
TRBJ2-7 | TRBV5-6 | ASRSDSLGAYEQY